Listed here are 12 T cell receptor beta chains from one sample, sequenced in a study of control samples from healthy donors and cancer patients. Profiling relied on immunoSEQ multiplex PCR, and the TCRdb table lists in-frame clones only, not all of them. This sample has 200,000 to 250,000 clones, with roughly 94% found just once. What was sequenced was blood. These TCRs come from a man aged 50 or older in good health.

The chain carries TRBV7-9 and TRBJ2-7, with D possibly being TRBD1 (6 bases). The ends were cut back, 4 bases at V and 2 bases at J, with 12 bases in the middle. This CDR3 has 14 residues. Germline V gives CDR1 SEHNR, CDR2 FQNEAQ (reference sequence). The CDR3 DNA sequence: TGTGCCAGCAGCTACCGACAGGACGCCTACGAGCAGTACTTC. It is translated as CASSYRQDAYEQYF.

The rearrangement joins TRBV10-3 to TRBJ2-1; 9 nucleotides match TRBD1. From germline, CDR1 is ENHRY and CDR2 SYGVKD. There are 13 residues in the CDR3. The trim removed 8 bases at V and 8 bases at J, leaving 7 bases unmatched. In DNA, the CDR3 is TGTGCCATCGGAGACGGACAGGGGCATGAGCAGTTCTTC. This sequence encodes CAIGDGQGHEQFF.

This clone was picked up a small number of times. The chain joins TRBV21-1 to TRBJ1-5; the D call TRBD1 from the table was never checked on the DNA. TRBV21-1 counts as a pseudogene. CDR3 length: 17 amino acids. The CDR3 loop is CASSKVVQGYSNQPQHF. The CDR3 region has the DNA TGTGCCAGCAGCAAAGTTGTGCAGGGCTATAGCAATCAGCCCCAGCATTTT.

The chain combines TRBV6-4 with TRBJ1-1, with D tentatively TRBD1 (5 bases). There are 13 residues in the CDR3. With 3 bases removed from V and 1 base from J, the gap between germline ends came to 6 bases. Germline-derived CDR1 and CDR2 are MRHNA and SNTAGT. The CDR3 coding sequence is TGTGCCAGCAGTGAAAGGGGGAACACTGAAGCTTTCTTT. Its translation is CASSERGNTEAFF.

The genes are TRBV6-5 and TRBJ1-1; a possible D gene is TRBD1 (5 bases). CDR1 and CDR2 from the germline V gene are MNHEY and SVGAGI. V lost 6 bases and J lost 2, with 10 bases in between. The CDR3 length is 13 residues. CDR3 residues: CASRTAGNTEAFF. The CDR3, as DNA: TGTGCCAGCAGGACAGCCGGAAACACTGAAGCTTTCTTT.

The table lists this clone with a count of one. The V and J genes are TRBV25-1 and TRBJ1-4; 10 positions match TRBD1. CDR3 length equals 15 residues. Germline V gene data show CDR1 as MGHDK and CDR2 as SYGVNS. V lost 3 bases, J lost 6 bases, and 4 bases stayed unmatched. The CDR3 region is CASSDPGTGDEKLFF. CDR3 DNA: TGTGCCAGCAGTGACCCCGGGACAGGGGATGAAAAACTGTTTTTT.

This chain links TRBV12-3 or TRBV12-4 with TRBJ1-1; unclear D gene. Between the trimmed V and J ends, which lost 3 bases and 8 bases, there was a span of 13 bases. CDR3 size: 13 residues. The CDR3 coding sequence is TGTGCCAGCAGTTTGGCCCCATTTACCGAAGCTTTCTTT. Translating it yields CASSLAPFTEAFF.

This rearrangement joins TRBV7-9 to TRBJ1-6; D is possibly TRBD1 (5 bases). Trimming pared 6 bases from V and 7 bases from J, leaving 10 bases between. Germline CDR1 reads SEHNR; CDR2 reads FQNEAQ (reference sequence). The CDR3 length is 13 residues. The CDR3 spells CASRGLGNSPLHF. The CDR3 nucleotides read TGTGCCAGCAGGGGACTCGGGAATTCACCCCTCCACTTT. Based on the CDR3 plus reference TRBV7-9 and TRBJ1-6, the full variable domain is DTGVSQNPRHKITKRGQNVTFRCDPISEHNRLYWYRQTLGQGPEFLTYFQNEAQLEKSRLLSDRFSAERPKGSFSTLEIQRTEQGDSAMYLCASRGLGNSPLHFGNGTRLTVT.

V and J are TRBV10-1 and TRBJ2-2; D is uncertain. The CDR3 has 15 amino acids. Germline V gene data show CDR1 as WNHNN and CDR2 as SYGVQD (reference sequence). Between the trimmed V and J ends, which lost 1 base and 5 bases, there was a span of 11 bases. CDR3 DNA: TGCGCCAGCAGTGAGTTGGGCCTGGAGACCGGGGAGCTGTTTTTT. It translates to CASSELGLETGELFF.

This chain joins TRBV5-1 and TRBJ2-1, with TRBD2 identical over 9 bases. V lost 0 bases to trimming and J lost 0 bases; unmatched junction nucleotides: 4. Germline V gene sequence: CDR1 SGHRS, CDR2 YFSETQ. The CDR3 covers 17 residues. The CDR3 loop is CASSLDGGGVSYNEQFF. CDR3 in DNA: TGCGCCAGCAGCTTGGATGGCGGGGGGGTCTCCTACAATGAGCAGTTCTTC. The full variable domain, its missing parts supplied by reference TRBV5-1 and TRBJ2-1, is KAGVTQTPRYLIKTRGQQVTLSCSPISGHRSVSWYQQTPGQGLQFLFEYFSETQRNKGNFPGRFSGRQFSNSRSEMNVSTLELGDSALYLCASSLDGGGVSYNEQFFGPGTRLTVL.

The V and J genes are TRBV15 and TRBJ2-7, with a weak D call TRBD1 (5 bases). There are 17 residues in the CDR3. Trimming took 5 bases from V and 7 from J, leaving 27 bases between them. Germline V CDR1 and CDR2: LNHNV, YYDKDF (reference sequence). As DNA, the CDR3 is TGTGCCACCAGCCGCAGCGACAGCGCTGAGGATCTTGGGGAGCAGTACGTC. Its protein is CATSRSDSAEDLGEQYV.

The gene calls are TRBV5-1 and TRBJ1-3, with D hard to call. V was trimmed by 0 bases and J by 2 bases, leaving 12 bases between them. The CDR3 is made up of 16 amino acids. Germline-derived CDR1 and CDR2 are SGHRS and YFSETQ. In DNA, the CDR3 is TGCGCCAGCAGCTTGGTTGCGGGGATAACTGGAAACACCATATATTTT. This codes for CASSLVAGITGNTIYF.